A single sample gave rise to the 19 T cell receptor beta chains below, sequenced in a study of cytomegalovirus exposure and HLA in healthy donors. Only in-frame clones appear in the TCRdb table, and some are missing; sequencing was by immunoSEQ multiplex PCR. The data show roughly 75,000 clones, 85% to 95% seen once. The source material was PBMCs. Receptors originate from a woman between 18 and 29 years old in good health and CMV-seronegative.

The V call is TRBV27, the J call TRBJ2-7; D possibly corresponds to TRBD1 (5 bases). Germline V gene lookup returns CDR1 MNHEY and CDR2 SMNVEV (reference sequence). This CDR3 has 13 residues. Deletions cut 2 bases from V and 6 bases from J, with 11 bases between. CDR3 loop: CASSLIGRAEQYF. CDR3 in DNA: TGTGCCAGCAGTTTAATCGGCAGGGCCGAGCAGTACTTC.

This clone is a singleton in its sample. The chain has TRBV30 and TRBJ2-1; no clear D. The germline gives CDR1 GTSNPN, CDR2 SVGIG (reference sequence). The CDR3 length is 15 residues. Trimming removed 0 bases at V and 2 bases at J, with 11 bases between. CDR3 loop: CAWSVLPNTYNEQFF. The CDR3 region has the DNA TGTGCCTGGAGTGTACTCCCAAATACCTACAATGAGCAGTTCTTC.

The chain couples TRBV6-6 to TRBJ1-3; TRBD1 aligns across 7 bases. V trimming: 7 bases; J trimming: 0 bases; junction bases outside the gene matches: 9. The CDR3 consists of 16 residues. Germline V gene lookup returns CDR1 MNHNY and CDR2 SVGAGI (reference sequence). The CDR3 DNA sequence: TGTGCCAGCACCCTACTAGGGACAGACTCTGGAAACACCATATATTTT. This encodes CASTLLGTDSGNTIYF.

CDR3 sequence reads: CASSSFGLGYEQYF. DNA for the CDR3: TGTGCCAGTAGTAGTTTTGGTCTAGGCTACGAGCAGTACTTC. V gene TRBV19 combines with J gene TRBJ2-7, with unresolved D. The V gene lost 4 bases and the J gene lost 3 bases, with 13 bases spanning the gap. In germline, CDR1 is LNHDA, CDR2 SQIVND (reference sequence). The CDR3 covers 14 residues.

This chain links TRBV6-5 with TRBJ2-5; TRBD1 matches 9 bases. The CDR3 has 13 amino acids. Germline CDR1 is MNHEY and CDR2 is SVGAGI. Trimming cost V 5 bases and J 4 bases; bases outside gene matches: 2. The CDR3 bases are TGTGCCAGCAGTCAGACAGGGGGAGAGACCCAGTACTTC. Its translation is CASSQTGGETQYF.

V gene TRBV30 combines with J gene TRBJ2-2; 8 nucleotides line up with TRBD1. Unmatched junction bases numbered 6, after V lost 4 bases and J lost 5 bases. CDR1 is GTSNPN, CDR2 SVGIG, per germline (reference sequence). This CDR3 comprises 14 residues. In DNA, the CDR3 is TGTGCCTGGACCGGACAGGGCACGACCGGGGAGCTGTTTTTT. This codes for CAWTGQGTTGELFF.

The V gene is TRBV19, the J gene TRBJ1-2; possibly TRBD1 for D (5 bases). The germline V gene has CDR1 LNHDA and CDR2 SQIVND (reference sequence). Trimming took 3 bases from V and 5 from J, leaving 19 bases between them. The CDR3 spans 16 residues. The CDR3 spells CASSITLVQGGYGYTF. For the CDR3, the DNA is TGTGCCAGTAGTATCACCCTGGTTCAGGGTGGATATGGCTACACCTTC.

The V call is TRBV18, the J call TRBJ2-7, with a weak D call TRBD2 (5 bases). Trimming removed 0 bases from V and 4 bases from J, with 7 bases in between. CDR3 length: 13 amino acids. Germline CDR1 reads KGHSH; CDR2 reads LQKENI. The CDR3 sequence: CASSPPRGYEQYF. The CDR3 region has the DNA TGTGCCAGCTCACCACCACGGGGTTACGAGCAGTACTTC.

The chain combines TRBV28 with TRBJ2-7, with D possibly being TRBD2 (6 bases). Trimming took 3 bases from V and 1 from J, leaving 10 bases between them. Germline CDR1 and CDR2: MDHEN and SYDVKM. The CDR3 runs 14 residues. The CDR3, as DNA: TGTGCCAGCAGTTTTAAGGGACTTTCCTACGAGCAGTACTTC. Translated: CASSFKGLSYEQYF.

The chain couples TRBV5-1 to TRBJ2-7; 7 nucleotides line up with TRBD1. Germline CDR1 SGHRS, CDR2 YFSETQ. The length of the CDR3 is 14 residues. After removal of 4 bases from V and 5 bases from J, the junction contained 9 bases not matched to a gene. The CDR3 sequence: CASSPGTGVNEQYF. In DNA form, the CDR3 reads TGCGCCAGCAGCCCCGGTACAGGGGTCAACGAGCAGTACTTC. Full variable domain (remainder filled in from reference TRBV5-1 and TRBJ2-7): KAGVTQTPRYLIKTRGQQVTLSCSPISGHRSVSWYQQTPGQGLQFLFEYFSETQRNKGNFPGRFSGRQFSNSRSEMNVSTLELGDSALYLCASSPGTGVNEQYFGPGTRLTVT.

The CDR3 coding sequence is TGCGCCAGCAGCCATTGGGACACAGAGACCCAGTACTTC. Translating gives CASSHWDTETQYF. The chain is built from TRBV4-1 and TRBJ2-5; maybe TRBD1 (6 bases). The CDR3 is made up of 13 amino acids. In germline, CDR1 is MGHRA, CDR2 YSYEKL. The germline V and J ends were trimmed by 3 bases and 4 bases, with 9 bases remaining between them.

The gene calls are TRBV2 and TRBJ2-3; TRBD2 agrees at 9 bases. Germline V gene data show CDR1 as SNHLY and CDR2 as FYNNEI. V lost 5 bases and J lost 1; bases outside the gene matches: 16. The CDR3 extends over 19 amino acids. CDR3 coding DNA: TGTGCCAGCAGTAGCTGGGCGGGGGGGCCTCCTCCGGGCACAGATACGCAGTATTTT. Translating gives CASSSWAGGPPPGTDTQYF.

J is TRBJ2-6 and V is TRBV28; possibly TRBD1 for D (6 bases). Germline V CDR1 and CDR2: MDHEN, SYDVKM. The ends were cut back, 5 bases at V and 0 bases at J, with 17 bases in the middle. The CDR3 extends over 18 amino acids. CDR3 coding DNA: TGTGCCAGCAGTCTAAGGGGGACGCCGAGCTCTGGGGCCAACGTCCTGACTTTC. It is translated as CASSLRGTPSSGANVLTF.

The chain couples TRBV11-3 to TRBJ2-5; 7 positions agree with TRBD2. Germline V lookup: CDR1 SGHNT, CDR2 YENEEA. V lost 5 bases, J lost 1 base, and 7 bases stayed unmatched. The CDR3 has 15 residues. The CDR3 loop is CASSPRREFQETQYF. CDR3 nucleotide sequence: TGTGCCAGCAGCCCAAGGCGGGAGTTCCAAGAGACCCAGTACTTC. Using reference TRBV11-3 and TRBJ2-5 for the parts outside the CDR3, the full variable domain is EAGVVQSPRYKIIEKKQPVAFWCNPISGHNTLYWYLQNLGQGPELLIRYENEEAVDDSQLPKDRFSAERLKGVDSTLKIQPAELGDSAVYLCASSPRREFQETQYFGPGTRLLVL.

The count of this clone is one. The chain combines TRBV19 with TRBJ2-7; tentatively, D is TRBD1 (5 bases). This CDR3 is 16 amino acids long. Germline CDR1 reads LNHDA; CDR2 reads SQIVND (reference sequence). V lost 0 bases, J lost 0 bases, and 12 bases lay in between. The CDR3 loop is CASSIEVQTVSYEQYF. Written as DNA, the CDR3 is TGTGCCAGTAGTATAGAGGTCCAGACAGTCTCCTACGAGCAGTACTTC.

The rearrangement joins TRBV4-1 to TRBJ1-4; D is uncertain. The CDR3 extends over 16 amino acids. V shed 2 bases and J shed 4 bases, with 14 bases lying between them. The V gene's germline CDR1 is MGHRA and CDR2 YSYEKL. The CDR3 DNA follows: TGCGCCAGCAGCCAACCGGCCGGGAGGAGTAATGAAAAACTGTTTTTT. Translation gives CASSQPAGRSNEKLFF.

The chain couples TRBV30 to TRBJ1-5; D perhaps matches TRBD1 (6 bases). This CDR3 has 13 amino acids. Trimming took off 3 bases at V and 5 bases at J, with 11 bases between the two ends. Germline V gene lookup returns CDR1 GTSNPN and CDR2 SVGIG (reference sequence). CDR3 in DNA: TGTGCCTGGAGGGACAGAGGGGATCAGCCCCAGCATTTT. Its translation is CAWRDRGDQPQHF.

The chain links TRBV28 to TRBJ1-4, with D possibly TRBD1 on 5 matching bases. With 2 bases removed from V and 0 bases from J, the gap between germline ends came to 10 bases. Germline V gives CDR1 MDHEN, CDR2 SYDVKM. CDR3 length: 16 residues. The DNA of the CDR3 is TGTGCCAGCAGTTTAATTTCGACAGCAACTAATGAAAAACTGTTTTTT. As protein: CASSLISTATNEKLFF.

The chain has TRBV18 and TRBJ2-7; tentatively, D is TRBD1 (5 bases). V was pared by 6 bases and J by 3 bases, with 21 bases between. This CDR3 spans 16 amino acids. Germline loops: CDR1 KGHSH, CDR2 LQKENI. CDR3 DNA: TGTGCCAGCTCCAAAGGAAGGGGCCATCCGAGCTACGAGCAGTACTTC. Translation: CASSKGRGHPSYEQYF.